This T cell receptor beta chain was recorded in a study of blood T cell repertoires in COVID-19. Study as a whole: The United States, Italy and Spain supplied acute and convalescent COVID-19 samples.

Source study methods: Using reference gene primer amplification, nucleated cell counts were estimated. Assay: immunoSEQ multiplex PCR; the TCRdb copy retains only in-frame clones and omits some. That table furnishes V, J and clone size, whereas the DNA furnished D and trimming. The sample lists approximately 300,000 clones; more than 80% were seen once. CDR3 length: 14 amino acids. CDR1 and CDR2 from the germline V gene are SGHVS and FQNEAQ. The junction had 12 bases not matched to a gene; V was cut back by 5 bases and J by 9 bases. In its sample, this clone was seen a few times. The origin of this receptor is a woman in her forties with acute or convalescent COVID-19. Sequencing was carried out using peripheral blood. This rearrangement joins TRBV7-8 to TRBJ1-1, with 7 nucleotides matching TRBD1. This CDR3 is CASSTTGTAGKAFF. CDR3 coding DNA: TGTGCCAGCAGCACTACCGGGACAGCCGGAAAAGCTTTCTTT.